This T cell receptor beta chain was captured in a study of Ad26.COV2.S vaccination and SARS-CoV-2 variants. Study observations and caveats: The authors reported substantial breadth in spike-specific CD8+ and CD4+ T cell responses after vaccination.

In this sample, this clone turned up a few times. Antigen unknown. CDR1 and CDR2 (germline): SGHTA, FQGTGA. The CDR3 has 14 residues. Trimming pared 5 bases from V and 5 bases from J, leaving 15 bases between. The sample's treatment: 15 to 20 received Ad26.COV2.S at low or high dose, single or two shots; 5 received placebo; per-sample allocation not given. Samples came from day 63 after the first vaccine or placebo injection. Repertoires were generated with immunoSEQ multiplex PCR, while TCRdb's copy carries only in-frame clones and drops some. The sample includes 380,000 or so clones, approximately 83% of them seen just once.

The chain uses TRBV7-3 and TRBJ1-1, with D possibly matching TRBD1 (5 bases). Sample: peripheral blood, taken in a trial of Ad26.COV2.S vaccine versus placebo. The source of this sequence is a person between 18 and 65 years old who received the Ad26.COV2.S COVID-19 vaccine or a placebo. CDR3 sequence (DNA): TGTGCCAGCAGCCCCGGGACCCGGGGGACTGAAGCTTTCTTT. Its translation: CASSPGTRGTEAFF.